The T cell receptor beta chain described here comes from a study of blood T cell repertoires in COVID-19. Across the whole study: Samples taken during acute and convalescent COVID-19 were collected in the United States, Italy and Spain.

The V and J ends lost 1 base and 2 bases respectively, with 11 bases between them. The CDR3 spans 16 residues. Germline CDR1 LNHNV, CDR2 YYDKDF (reference sequence). Original processing notes: Reference gene primer amplification gave estimated nucleated cell counts. Using immunoSEQ multiplex PCR, the repertoire was profiled, and TCRdb retains in-frame clones only, with some absent. That table gives V, J and clone size, and the DNA gave D and trimming. The sample contains some 120,000 clones, about 83% of which appear only once. This TCR derives from a man between 60 and 70 years old with acute or convalescent COVID-19. Sample: peripheral blood. The chain has TRBV15 and TRBJ1-4; D is undetermined. The CDR3 here is CATSRALTGTNEKLFF. The DNA of the CDR3 is TGTGCCACCAGCAGAGCCCTGACGGGGACTAATGAAAAACTGTTTTTT.